This T cell receptor (beta chain) derives from a study of pediatric ulcerative colitis. CDR1 and CDR2 (germline): SGHVS, FNYEAQ. This CDR3 comprises 17 residues. Unmatched junction bases numbered 8, after V lost 2 bases and J lost 0 bases. One to two pinch biopsies were taken from the rectum during colonoscopy. The survey-level immunoSEQ assay was used. The repertoire was sequenced with immunoSEQ multiplex PCR; TCRdb's copy has only in-frame clones and lacks some. The sample has 36,000 or so clones; 73% are singletons. On this clone: The antigen is unknown.

Study outcomes and limitations: Rectal repertoires separated controls, mild-moderate and acute severe colitis. A couple of rectal clonotypes were found only in ulcerative colitis patients, all of them.

J is TRBJ2-3 and V is TRBV7-6, with 7 bases identical to TRBD2. Sequencing was done on a sample of gut tissue. This receptor was obtained from a boy aged 5-17 years with moderate ulcerative colitis. The CDR3 sequence: CASSLLIISGSTDTQYF. The DNA of the CDR3 is TGTGCCAGCAGCTTATTAATCATTAGCGGGAGCACAGATACGCAGTATTTT.